This T cell receptor (beta chain) was identified in a study of identifying expanded T cells in peripheral blood. General study points: Clone count variance between roughly 2-week samples rose with total template count. Technical replicates showed roughly 1.2 changed clones; approximately two weeks around 15; four weeks 19.

V dropped 4 bases and J dropped 2 bases, with 18 bases sitting between them. The CDR3 is 18 amino acids. The germline V gene encodes CDR1 SGHAT and CDR2 FQDESV (reference sequence). The method was immunoSEQ multiplex PCR; TCRdb's version includes in-frame clones alone and lacks a portion of them. Among under 150,000 clones listed, 75% to 90% were seen once. Comment on this clone: Antigen: not known.

Healthy donors had no documented immune events, such as infections, while sampled. This receptor was obtained from a person aged 18 to 69 in good health. This chain uses TRBV11-1 with TRBJ1-6; D possibly corresponds to TRBD1 (5 bases). Sequencing input: blood. The DNA of the CDR3 is TGTGCCAGCAGCTCGAACTACCCACGGACACCCTATAATTCACCCCTCCACTTT. Residues: CASSSNYPRTPYNSPLHF.